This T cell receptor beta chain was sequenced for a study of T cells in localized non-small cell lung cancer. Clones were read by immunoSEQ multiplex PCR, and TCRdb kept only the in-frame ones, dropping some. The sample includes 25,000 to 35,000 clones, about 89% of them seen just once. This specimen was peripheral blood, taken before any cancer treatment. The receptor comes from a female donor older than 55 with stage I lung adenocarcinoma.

This CDR3 reads CASSPGLAANTGELFF. DNA of the CDR3: TGTGCCAGCAGCCCCGGACTAGCAGCGAACACCGGGGAGCTGTTTTTT. The V and J genes are TRBV7-9 and TRBJ2-2, with 8 bases that match TRBD2. The junction had 5 bases not matched to a gene; V was cut back by 5 bases and J by 0 bases. The CDR3 has 16 amino acids. The V gene's germline CDR1 is SEHNR and CDR2 FQNEAQ (reference sequence).